This paragraph reports one TCR beta chain. This specimen belongs to a study of blood T cell repertoires in COVID-19. Which cohort a participant joined came from the clinical history participants gave. Two consecutive negative NP/OP PCR tests, clearance, or resolved symptoms defined Cohort 3 recovery. TCRdb's table, derived via immunoSEQ multiplex PCR, lists solely in-frame clones and lacks some. The sample yields roughly 290,000 clones, 75% to 90% seen once. This CDR3 spans 13 amino acids. The J segment lost 6 bases and the V segment lost 5 bases, leaving 9 bases of the junction unmatched. Per the germline V gene, CDR1 is GTSNPN and CDR2 is SVGIG (reference sequence).

The source material was PBMCs or T cells enriched from blood (not recorded which). The receptor's source is a man in his thirties or forties who had recovered from COVID-19. The chain uses TRBV30 and TRBJ2-7; 8 bases map to TRBD1. The CDR3 sequence: CAWDRAGGLEQYF. The CDR3 nucleotides are TGTGCCTGGGATAGGGCAGGGGGCCTCGAGCAGTACTTC.